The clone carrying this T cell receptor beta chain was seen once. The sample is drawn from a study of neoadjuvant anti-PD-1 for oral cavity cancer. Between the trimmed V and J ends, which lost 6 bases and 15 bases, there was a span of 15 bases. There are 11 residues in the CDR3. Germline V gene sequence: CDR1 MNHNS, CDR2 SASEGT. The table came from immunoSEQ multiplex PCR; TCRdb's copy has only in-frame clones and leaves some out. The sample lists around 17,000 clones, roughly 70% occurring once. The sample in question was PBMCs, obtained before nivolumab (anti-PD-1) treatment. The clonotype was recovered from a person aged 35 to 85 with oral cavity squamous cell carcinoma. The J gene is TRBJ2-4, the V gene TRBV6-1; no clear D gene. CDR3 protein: CASRNTDPGYF. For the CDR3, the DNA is TGTGCCAGCAGGAATACGGACCCGGGGTACTTC.